This TCR beta chain is from a study of spatial heterogeneity in lung cancer. As for the study in general: As counted in raw reads, each unique TCR and UMI combination appeared more than ten times on average. Whole-study findings and limits: Ubiquitous and regional nonsynonymous mutation counts were tracked by ubiquitous and regional expanded TCR counts, respectively. The number of expanded tumor alpha and beta chains correlated with mutation number.

In the library, each TCR cDNA molecule bore its own unique molecular identifier. One entry per CDR3 protein, called by TCRdb with MiXCR from the 5' RACE reads. The sample lists just under 4,500 distinct CDR3 sequences; under 7.5% were seen once. There are a few counts of this clonotype. Its antigen is undetermined. The time point is: sample taken at primary tumor resection. In each case, whole RNA from tumor, nontumor lung or frozen PBMC was sequenced unsorted. Sequenced material: lung tumor tissue, taken at surgery. The origin of this receptor is a male donor with early-stage non-small cell lung cancer.

In DNA, the CDR3 is TGTGCCAGCAGTTTATCCGGGGCTGGTGAGCAGTTCTTC. Its protein product is CASSLSGAGEQFF. V gene TRBV27 combines with J gene TRBJ2-1, with D possibly called TRBD1 or TRBD2 (5 bases each). Trimming removed 0 bases at V and 9 bases at J, with 9 bases between. The CDR3 is made up of 13 amino acids. Germline V CDR1 and CDR2: MNHEY, SMNVEV (reference sequence).